This passage covers 19 T cell receptor beta chains from one sample sequenced in a study of control samples from healthy donors and cancer patients. Here immunoSEQ multiplex PCR was the method, and the copy in TCRdb shows in-frame clones only, minus some. The data hold around 76,000 clones, with around 90% observed a single time. Input material: PBMCs. These receptors came from a woman aged 50 to 60 with colorectal cancer.

The chain recombines TRBV10-3 with TRBJ2-3, with 12 bases matching TRBD2. Germline V gives CDR1 ENHRY, CDR2 SYGVKD. The CDR3 extends over 15 amino acids. Unmatched junction bases numbered 1, after V lost 4 bases and J lost 2 bases. CDR3 amino acids: CAISGTSGATDTQYF. The CDR3 DNA follows: TGTGCCATCAGTGGGACTAGCGGGGCCACAGATACGCAGTATTTT.

This clone was recorded only once. The chain combines TRBV7-9 with TRBJ2-4; weak D call: TRBD1 (6 bases). V lost 3 bases, J lost 5 bases, and 8 bases lay in between. The CDR3 contains 13 residues. Germline CDR1 and CDR2: SEHNR and FQNEAQ (reference sequence). In DNA, the CDR3 is TGTGCCAGCAGCTTGGACAGAGAAAACATTCAGTACTTC. Translation: CASSLDRENIQYF.

This clone was detected only a few times. V gene TRBV15 combines with J gene TRBJ1-5, with 9 bases matching TRBD1. Per germline, CDR1 LNHNV and CDR2 YYDKDF (reference sequence). V gave up 1 base and J gave up 6 bases; unmatched junction bases: 4. The CDR3 totals 15 residues. The CDR3 nucleotides read TGTGCCACCAGCAGAGGGGGGACAGGGCTTCAGCCCCAGCATTTT. Translated, it gives CATSRGGTGLQPQHF.

The rearrangement joins TRBV10-3 to TRBJ1-2; TRBD1 agrees at 8 bases. Unmatched junction bases numbered 7, after V lost 10 bases and J lost 3 bases. Germline CDR1 reads ENHRY; CDR2 reads SYGVKD. The CDR3 length is 13 residues. CDR3 amino acids: CATHPTGDYGYTF. CDR3 coding DNA: TGTGCCACCCATCCGACAGGGGACTATGGCTACACCTTC.

CDR3 DNA: TGTGCCAGCAGCTTAAGTAGGGGACACAGTTACGAGCAGTACGTC. Translating it yields CASSLSRGHSYEQYV. The genes are TRBV7-9 and TRBJ2-7; perhaps TRBD1 as D (6 bases). The V end was cut by 2 bases, the J end by 4 bases, with 15 bases between. Germline CDR1 and CDR2: SEHNR and FQNEAQ (reference sequence). The CDR3 sequence is 15 residues long.

The chain combines TRBV10-3 with TRBJ2-7, with 9 bases fitting TRBD2. CDR3 length equals 14 residues. With 3 bases clipped from V and 10 bases from J, the junction kept 10 bases outside the gene matches. Germline CDR1 is ENHRY and CDR2 is SYGVKD. CDR3 sequence reads: CAISERLAAQLQYV. The CDR3 DNA reads TGTGCCATCAGTGAACGACTAGCGGCCCAACTCCAGTACGTC.

The J gene is TRBJ1-2, the V gene TRBV23-1; 7 bases are shared with TRBD1. TRBV23-1 has ORF status, its function being uncertain. V lost 11 bases, J lost 2 bases, and 11 bases stayed unmatched. This CDR3 contains 14 residues. The CDR3 DNA reads as TGCGCCCCCCAATCAGGGGGGAAGAACTATGGCTACACCTTC. It specifies CAPQSGGKNYGYTF.

The chain links TRBV24-1 to TRBJ1-1, with D uncertain. Germline assignment: CDR1 KGHDR and CDR2 SFDVKD. Deletions cut 4 bases from V and 10 bases from J, with 15 bases between. The CDR3 is 13 residues long. CDR3 sequence (DNA): TGTGCCACCAGTGACCGAGACGGCGATGGAGCTTTCTTT. The encoded protein is CATSDRDGDGAFF.

This clone was counted once. The chain is built from TRBV19 and TRBJ1-2; 8 bases align to TRBD1. Trimming at V came to 5 bases and at J to 0 bases, leaving 8 bases not matched to a gene. The CDR3 sequence is 16 residues long. Germline V CDR1 and CDR2: LNHDA, SQIVND (reference sequence). The CDR3: CASSPHAGGTNYGYTF. The CDR3 DNA is TGTGCCAGTAGTCCCCATGCAGGGGGCACTAACTATGGCTACACCTTC.

This chain uses TRBV6-5 with TRBJ2-1; D not resolved. V was pared by 8 bases and J by 3 bases, with 14 bases between. The germline gives CDR1 MNHEY, CDR2 SVGAGI. The CDR3 consists of 14 residues. Here the CDR3 DNA reads TGTGCCAGCCTCCGTCGCGCTCTCTACAATGAGCAGTTCTTC. Residues: CASLRRALYNEQFF.

The DNA for the CDR3 is TGTGCCAGCAGTTACCCAGGGGGCCACACCGGGGAGCTGTTTTTT. Protein sequence: CASSYPGGHTGELFF. This sequence joins TRBV6-6 and TRBJ2-2; 8 positions match TRBD1. V gave up 2 bases and J gave up 3 bases; unmatched junction bases: 2. This CDR3 contains 15 residues. Germline V lookup: CDR1 MNHNY, CDR2 SVGAGI (reference sequence).

The J gene is TRBJ2-5, the V gene TRBV24-1; 7 bases are shared with TRBD1. The CDR3 spans 14 residues. J gave up 4 bases and V 1 base, and 2 bases lay outside the gene matches. Per germline, CDR1 KGHDR and CDR2 SFDVKD. The CDR3 sequence: CATSDFAGGETQYF. The CDR3 nucleotides read TGTGCCACCAGTGATTTCGCAGGGGGAGAGACCCAGTACTTC.

The V call is TRBV28, the J call TRBJ1-1, with a tentative D call TRBD1 (5 bases). Germline values: CDR1 MDHEN, CDR2 SYDVKM. This CDR3 contains 12 residues. Trimming took 8 bases from V and 4 from J, leaving 11 bases between them. DNA of the CDR3: TGTGCCAGCGGCGGGGGGACCACTGAAGCTTTCTTT. Translating it yields CASGGGTTEAFF.

The chain links TRBV10-3 to TRBJ2-2; 11 nucleotides align to TRBD2. This CDR3 has 17 residues. The germline gives CDR1 ENHRY, CDR2 SYGVKD. Germline trimming cut 5 bases from V and 4 bases from J; bases unmatched to any gene: 9. CDR3 sequence reads: CAISTETSGVGTGELFF. CDR3 DNA sequence: TGTGCCATCAGTACGGAGACTAGCGGGGTAGGCACCGGGGAGCTGTTTTTT.

V gene TRBV7-2 combines with J gene TRBJ1-2; D remains ambiguous. Trimming stripped 1 base from V and 0 bases from J, with 12 bases between. The CDR3 is 16 amino acids. The germline gives CDR1 SGHTA, CDR2 FQGNSA. The DNA for the CDR3 is TGTGCCAGCAGCTTAGACCGTCGCAGGACTAACTATGGCTACACCTTC. Translating gives CASSLDRRRTNYGYTF.

CDR3 coding DNA: TGTGCCAGCAGTGAAAGGGGGGAGAGTCAGCCCCAGCATTTT. Its translation: CASSERGESQPQHF. The chain uses TRBV25-1 and TRBJ1-5, with D tentatively TRBD1 (6 bases). Germline CDR1 reads MGHDK; CDR2 reads SYGVNS. The CDR3 runs to 14 residues. Trimming took off 2 bases at V and 6 bases at J, with 11 bases between the two ends.

This rearrangement joins TRBV7-2 to TRBJ1-5; no definite D call. The germline V gene encodes CDR1 SGHTA and CDR2 FQGNSA. V shed 1 base and J shed 5 bases, with 9 bases lying between them. The length of the CDR3 is 14 residues. CDR3 loop: CASSLVGSDQPQHF. The CDR3, as DNA: TGTGCCAGCAGCTTAGTCGGCAGTGATCAGCCCCAGCATTTT. The variable domain in full, with the rest retrieved from reference TRBV7-2 and TRBJ1-5, is GAGVSQSPSNKVTEKGKDVELRCDPISGHTALYWYRQSLGQGLEFLIYFQGNSAPDKSGLPSDRFSAERTGGSVSTLTIQRTQQEDSAVYLCASSLVGSDQPQHFGDGTRLSIL.

J is TRBJ2-6 and V is TRBV7-3, with D possibly matching TRBD1 (6 bases). This CDR3 has 15 amino acids. Germline CDR1 and CDR2: SGHTA and FQGTGA. Trimming cost V 3 bases and J 0 bases, with 6 bases left between them. CDR3 residues: CASSLDSSGANVLTF. In DNA form, the CDR3 reads TGTGCCAGCAGCTTGGACAGCTCTGGGGCCAACGTCCTGACTTTC.

The V and J genes are TRBV9 and TRBJ2-1; D remains ambiguous. The V end was cut by 0 bases, the J end by 7 bases, with 5 bases between. Germline V lookup: CDR1 SGDLS, CDR2 YYNGEE. The CDR3 sequence is 12 residues long. The CDR3 DNA is TGTGCCAGCAGCGTAGCCGAGAATGAGCAGTTCTTC. Protein product: CASSVAENEQFF.